What follows describes a single TCR beta chain. Its antigen is not known. With 60 Vbeta and 13 Jbeta primers, the PCR was carried out. Sequencing used immunoSEQ multiplex PCR; TCRdb keeps in-frame clones, though not all of them. The sample lists about 70,000 clones, 86% occurring once. This specimen belongs to a study of cytomegalovirus exposure and HLA in healthy donors. Study-level information: Unique TCRs numbering around 85 million, obtained from HLA-typed donors, made up an early data release. Whole-study results and caveats: Presence/absence results assume similar sequencing depth per donor, which may not hold.

Specimen: PBMCs. The TCR originated in a woman in her thirties in good health and CMV-seronegative.

Written as DNA, the CDR3 is TGTGCCAGCAGCCCAGTCATGGGGGGGGTCGGCGACACTGAAGCTTTCTTT. Amino acids: CASSPVMGGVGDTEAFF. The chain links TRBV7-9 to TRBJ1-1; D perhaps matches TRBD1 (5 bases). V lost 5 bases and J 3 bases, leaving 22 bases between the germline ends. The CDR3 has 17 amino acids. Per the germline V gene, CDR1 is SEHNR and CDR2 is FQNEAQ (reference sequence).